This entry is about one TCR beta chain. What it binds is unknown. This sample was included in a study of cytomegalovirus exposure and HLA in healthy donors. Study-level points and caveats: Reportedly, cytomegalovirus status was diagnosed with high sensitivity and specificity.

This CDR3 region has 11 residues. The ends were cut back, 5 bases at V and 8 bases at J, with 9 bases in the middle. Germline lookup yields CDR1 LGHNA and CDR2 YNFKEQ. Using immunoSEQ multiplex PCR, the repertoire was profiled, and TCRdb retains in-frame clones only, with some absent. Seen here are fewer than 200,000 clones, approximately 83% observed once, and the top ten hold 2.5% to 3%. The source material was PBMCs. The V and J genes are TRBV4-2 and TRBJ1-2; a possible D gene is TRBD1 (5 bases). This TCR derives from a young woman in good health and CMV-seropositive. In DNA, the CDR3 is TGTGCCAGCAGCAGCTACAGGGGCTACACCTTC. Encoded protein: CASSSYRGYTF.